The clone carrying this T cell receptor (beta chain) was seen only a few times. The antigen remains undetermined. TCRdb re-called the 5' RACE reads through MiXCR, storing one row per CDR3 protein. The repertoire includes some 71,000 distinct CDR3 sequences, 12% of them detected once, and approximately 6.4% sits in the top ten. Germline V gives CDR1 SGHTA, CDR2 FQGNSA. This CDR3 has 16 amino acids. The V gene end was trimmed by 3 bases and the J gene end by 1 base; junction bases not matched to a gene: 4. The entry originates in a study of early T cells in non-severe SARS-CoV-2 infection. Findings and caveats of the study: Matching results from VDJdb favored anti-spike CD8 responses, leaving private and CD4 specificities undetected.

Sequenced input: whole blood. The J gene is TRBJ2-2, the V gene TRBV7-2, with TRBD2 matching over 8 bases. The sequence derives from an adult who was a healthcare worker with PCR-confirmed SARS-CoV-2 infection or an uninfected control (not recorded which). For the CDR3, the DNA is TGTGCCAGCAGCTTCACTAGCGGAATGAACACCGGGGAGCTGTTTTTT. The encoded protein is CASSFTSGMNTGELFF.